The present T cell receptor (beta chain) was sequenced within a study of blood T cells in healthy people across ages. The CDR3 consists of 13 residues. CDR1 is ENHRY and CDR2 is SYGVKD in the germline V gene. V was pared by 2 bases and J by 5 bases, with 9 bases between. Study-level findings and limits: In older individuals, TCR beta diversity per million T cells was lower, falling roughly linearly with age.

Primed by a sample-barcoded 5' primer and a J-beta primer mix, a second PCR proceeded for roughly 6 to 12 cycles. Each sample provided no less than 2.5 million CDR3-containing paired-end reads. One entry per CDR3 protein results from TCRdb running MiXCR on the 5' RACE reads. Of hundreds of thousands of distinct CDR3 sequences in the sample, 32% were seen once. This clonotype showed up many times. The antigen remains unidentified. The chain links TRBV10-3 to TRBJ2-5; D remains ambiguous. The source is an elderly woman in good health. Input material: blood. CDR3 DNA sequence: TGTGCCATCAGTGAGGGAATCACCGAGACCCAGTACTTC. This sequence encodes CAISEGITETQYF.